These 22 T cell receptor beta chains came from one sample sequenced in a study of blood T cell repertoires in COVID-19. Clones were sequenced by immunoSEQ multiplex PCR, and TCRdb holds only the in-frame ones, with some missing. Altogether roughly 150,000 clones are present, 65% to 90% being singletons, with the ten largest covering around 7.2%. Sequencing input: peripheral blood. The receptors derive from a woman aged 50 to 60 in a cohort sampled during active or convalescent COVID-19.

The CDR3, as DNA: TGCGCCAGCAGCTTGGGTGCTAGCGGGTTAGACACAGATACGCAGTATTTT. This encodes CASSLGASGLDTDTQYF. The V and J genes are TRBV5-1 and TRBJ2-3, with TRBD2 identical over 8 bases. CDR1 and CDR2 from the germline V gene are SGHRS and YFSETQ. V shed 0 bases, J shed 2 bases, and the junction held 8 bases outside the gene matches. CDR3 length: 17 amino acids.

This clone was found a few times. The rearrangement links TRBV4-2 to TRBJ1-2, with D unresolved. The CDR3 extends over 15 amino acids. Germline CDR1 reads LGHNA; CDR2 reads YNFKEQ. V was pared by 2 bases and J by 6 bases, with 16 bases between. The CDR3 sequence is CASSQSFSAEDGYTF. CDR3 in DNA: TGTGCCAGCAGCCAAAGTTTTTCGGCAGAGGATGGCTACACCTTC.

This chain links TRBV3-1 (or the pseudogene TRBV3-2) with TRBJ2-1; D is undetermined. The CDR3 runs to 15 residues. Trimming cost V 2 bases and J 9 bases, with 17 bases left between them. Germline V lookup: CDR1 LGHDT, CDR2 YNNKEL (reference sequence). This CDR3 reads CASSQNTIPASEQFF. In DNA, the CDR3 is TGTGCCAGCAGCCAAAACACGATCCCCGCAAGTGAGCAGTTCTTC.

The rearrangement joins TRBV3-1 (or the pseudogene TRBV3-2) to TRBJ2-5, with D possibly being TRBD2 (7 bases). The V end was cut by 3 bases, the J end by 4 bases, with 9 bases between. Germline V gene sequence: CDR1 LGHDT, CDR2 YNNKEL (reference sequence). The CDR3 is 13 amino acids. The CDR3 sequence: CASSHRGGETQYF. The CDR3 DNA follows: TGTGCCAGCAGCCATAGGGGGGGAGAGACCCAGTACTTC.

The V gene is TRBV2, the J gene TRBJ1-5; 12 bases fit TRBD1. After removal of 6 bases from V and 9 bases from J, the junction contained 3 bases not matched to a gene. The CDR3 length is 13 residues. Germline V gene data show CDR1 as SNHLY and CDR2 as FYNNEI. CDR3 coding DNA: TGTGCCAGCAGGGGGACAGGGGGCCCGCCCCAGCATTTT. Translated, it gives CASRGTGGPPQHF.

V gene TRBV3-1 (or the pseudogene TRBV3-2) combines with J gene TRBJ1-2, with a tentative D call TRBD1 (5 bases). CDR1 is LGHDT, CDR2 YNNKEL, per germline (reference sequence). V lost 3 bases to trimming and J lost 2 bases, with 13 bases between them. The CDR3 contains 15 residues. This CDR3 reads CASSQQGGTNYGYTF. CDR3 nucleotide sequence: TGTGCCAGCAGCCAGCAGGGAGGGACGAACTATGGCTACACCTTC.

This clone was seen only once. The chain joins TRBV5-6 to TRBJ2-3; 7 positions agree with TRBD1. V gave up 4 bases and J gave up 6 bases; unmatched junction bases: 17. Germline CDR1 is SGHDT and CDR2 is YYEEEE. The CDR3 extends over 17 amino acids. CDR3 in amino acids: CASSISTRDSIGDTQYF. CDR3 nucleotides: TGTGCCAGCAGCATATCGACCAGGGACAGTATAGGGGATACGCAGTATTTT.

The chain joins TRBV19 to TRBJ1-5, with D tentatively TRBD1 (6 bases). From germline, CDR1 is LNHDA and CDR2 SQIVND (reference sequence). This CDR3 comprises 18 residues. Between the trimmed V and J ends, which lost 5 bases and 1 base, there was a span of 21 bases. In DNA, the CDR3 is TGTGCCAGTAGTGTACAGGGCCCTGCCGAAATGAGCAATCAGCCCCAGCATTTT. This sequence encodes CASSVQGPAEMSNQPQHF. The whole variable domain, remainder taken from reference TRBV19 and TRBJ1-5, is DGGITQSPKYLFRKEGQNVTLSCEQNLNHDAMYWYRQDPGQGLRLIYYSQIVNDFQKGDIAEGYSVSREKKESFPLTVTSAQKNPTAFYLCASSVQGPAEMSNQPQHFGDGTRLSIL.

This chain connects TRBV5-1 to TRBJ2-4, with D perhaps TRBD1 (5 bases). V was cut by 6 bases and J by 6 bases, with 13 bases left in between. The CDR3 loop spans 13 amino acids. CDR1 SGHRS and CDR2 YFSETQ come from the germline V gene. This chain's CDR3 is CASTTGQGNIQYF. The CDR3, as DNA: TGCGCCAGCACGACCGGGCAGGGAAACATTCAGTACTTC.

This chain connects TRBV6-5 to TRBJ1-1; tentative D call: TRBD1 (6 bases). Trimming pared 8 bases from V and 5 bases from J, leaving 21 bases between. CDR3 length equals 15 residues. CDR1 and CDR2 from the germline V gene are MNHEY and SVGAGI. This chain's CDR3 is CASSKVQGVDTEAFF. Here the CDR3 DNA reads TGTGCCAGCTCTAAAGTACAGGGCGTGGATACTGAAGCTTTCTTT.

The chain employs TRBV18 and TRBJ1-1; a possible D gene is TRBD1 (5 bases). Trimming cost V 4 bases and J 4 bases, with 13 bases left between them. In germline, CDR1 is KGHSH, CDR2 LQKENI. This CDR3 has 14 amino acids. The CDR3 protein is CASSLMGGTTEAFF. The CDR3 nucleotides are TGTGCCAGCTCACTAATGGGGGGTACCACTGAAGCTTTCTTT. The entire variable domain, with the rest obtained from reference TRBV18 and TRBJ1-1, is as follows: NAGVMQNPRHLVRRRGQEARLRCSPMKGHSHVYWYRQLPEEGLKFMVYLQKENIIDESGMPKERFSAEFPKEGPSILRIQQVVRGDSAAYFCASSLMGGTTEAFFGQGTRLTVV.

V gene TRBV18 combines with J gene TRBJ2-7, with 7 bases matching TRBD2. Looked up from germline, CDR1 is KGHSH and CDR2 is LQKENI. The ends lost 3 bases at V and 0 bases at J; junction bases unmatched: 2. The length of the CDR3 is 14 residues. Written as DNA, the CDR3 is TGTGCCAGCTCACCCGGGACTATCTCCTACGAGCAGTACTTC. It is translated as CASSPGTISYEQYF.

This clone showed up just once. The chain recombines TRBV13 with TRBJ2-5; D is perhaps TRBD1 (6 bases). This CDR3 comprises 15 residues. V was clipped by 6 bases and J by 2 bases, with 16 bases between them. CDR1 is PRHDT and CDR2 is FYEKMQ in the germline V gene (reference sequence). The CDR3 here is CASRALGQLQETQYF. The CDR3 bases are TGTGCCAGCAGGGCCCTTGGACAGCTTCAAGAGACCCAGTACTTC.

CDR3 nucleotides: TGTGCCAGCAGCCTCGGACTAGCGGGGGGCCCAGGGAATGAGCAGTTCTTC. It specifies CASSLGLAGGPGNEQFF. V and J are TRBV7-8 and TRBJ2-1, with 14 bases identical to TRBD2. Unmatched junction bases numbered 10, after V lost 5 bases and J lost 7 bases. The CDR3 is 17 amino acids. The germline V gene encodes CDR1 SGHVS and CDR2 FQNEAQ.

Only one count was recorded for this clone. The chain uses TRBV3-1 (or the pseudogene TRBV3-2) and TRBJ2-5; 8 bases line up with TRBD2. Unmatched junction bases numbered 14, after V lost 0 bases and J lost 5 bases. The CDR3 is 18 amino acids. CDR1 and CDR2 (germline): LGHDT, YNNKEL (reference sequence). The CDR3 coding sequence is TGTGCCAGCAGCCAAGATGAACGGGGGGGCGTTTTTTGGGAGACCCAGTACTTC. Its translation: CASSQDERGGVFWETQYF.

This chain connects TRBV30 to TRBJ2-7; no clear D gene. CDR1 is GTSNPN, CDR2 SVGIG, per germline (reference sequence). V was cut by 1 base and J by 2 bases, with 3 bases left in between. The CDR3 extends over 11 amino acids. This CDR3 is CAWSGAYEQYF. The DNA of the CDR3 is TGTGCCTGGAGTGGAGCCTACGAGCAGTACTTC.

The chain combines TRBV20-1 with TRBJ2-7; D is possibly TRBD2 (6 bases). Trimming pared 3 bases from V and 4 bases from J, leaving 13 bases between. Looked up from germline, CDR1 is DFQATT and CDR2 is SNEGSKA (reference sequence). The CDR3 is 13 amino acids. The chain's CDR3 is CSASRAGLYEQYF. CDR3 DNA: TGCAGTGCTAGTAGGGCGGGGCTATACGAGCAGTACTTC.

This rearrangement joins TRBV5-1 to TRBJ1-4; D is ambiguous. Germline V CDR1 and CDR2: SGHRS, YFSETQ. V lost 5 bases and J lost 4, with 9 bases in between. CDR3 length: 13 amino acids. CDR3 sequence (DNA): TGCGCCAGCAGGTACACAATTAATGAAAAACTGTTTTTT. Protein sequence: CASRYTINEKLFF.

This clone was observed a single time. The V call is TRBV14, the J call TRBJ2-7, with 10 bases matching TRBD1. Germline trimming cut 5 bases from V and 4 bases from J; bases unmatched to any gene: 5. This CDR3 region has 14 residues. Germline loops: CDR1 SGHDN, CDR2 FVKESK. For the CDR3, the DNA is TGTGCCAGCAGCTCGGGACAGGGGTATTACGAGCAGTACTTC. It yields the protein CASSSGQGYYEQYF.

V is TRBV3-1 (or the pseudogene TRBV3-2) and J is TRBJ2-2, with 7 bases matching TRBD1. Germline assignment: CDR1 LGHDT and CDR2 YNNKEL (reference sequence). With V trimmed by 6 bases and J by 7 bases, 5 bases remained unmatched. This CDR3 is 13 amino acids long. The CDR3 sequence: CASRGQLGGELFF. The CDR3 DNA sequence: TGTGCCAGCAGGGGACAGTTGGGCGGGGAGCTGTTTTTT.

J is TRBJ2-3 and V is TRBV6-6, with D perhaps matching TRBD1 (7 bases). Trimming pared 10 bases from V and 2 bases from J, leaving 13 bases between. Germline V gives CDR1 MNHNY, CDR2 SVGAGI (reference sequence). CDR3 size: 13 residues. The CDR3 DNA is TGTGCCACCGCGGGACAGAACACAGATACGCAGTATTTT. It is translated as CATAGQNTDTQYF.

The gene calls are TRBV4-2 and TRBJ1-1; 7 nucleotides match TRBD1. The germline CDR1 and CDR2 sequences are LGHNA and YNFKEQ. There are 15 residues in the CDR3. Trimming at V came to 3 bases and at J to 2 bases, leaving 6 bases not matched to a gene. The CDR3 reads CASSHNRGPNTEAFF. CDR3 in DNA: TGTGCCAGCAGCCACAACAGGGGCCCTAACACTGAAGCTTTCTTT.